The 26 T cell receptor beta chains below all came from one sample that was sequenced in a study of lymphopenia after photon versus proton radiotherapy (dated by TCRdb to the late 2010s). Library prep was done by the immunoSEQ multiplex PCR assay. TCRdb provides this immuneACCESS table in a form limited to in-frame rearrangements. Some clones are lacking; in checked studies, under half of them reflect an unresolved V gene, and why the rest are absent is not known. The sample table shows 20,000 to 25,000 clones, and 85% are seen once. The top ten constitute around 19% of the sample. Sequencing used peripheral blood, obtained from a patient treated with photon-based radiotherapy. Receptors originate from a man in his sixties with pancreatic cancer.

The chain has TRBV6-5 and TRBJ2-7; TRBD1 is a possible D gene (5 bases). This CDR3 contains 14 residues. Germline V gene data show CDR1 as MNHEY and CDR2 as SVGAGI. V was pared by 6 bases and J by 2 bases, with 14 bases between. CDR3 DNA sequence: TGTGCCAGCAGGGGCAGGGTTTTTACCTACGAGCAGTACTTC. This encodes CASRGRVFTYEQYF.

The genes are TRBV4-1 and TRBJ2-3; D remains unclear. The CDR3 sequence is 14 residues long. V was pared by 1 base and J by 3 bases, with 8 bases between. The germline CDR1 and CDR2 sequences are MGHRA and YSYEKL. The CDR3 DNA is TGCGCCAGCAGCCAAGTCCTCGTTACAGATACGCAGTATTTT. Translating it yields CASSQVLVTDTQYF.

V is TRBV7-2 and J is TRBJ2-3; D is undetermined. Trimming took 2 bases from V and 2 from J, leaving 8 bases between them. In germline, CDR1 is SGHTA, CDR2 FQGNSA. The CDR3 is 14 residues long. This CDR3 reads CASSLLGNTDTQYF. The CDR3 nucleotides read TGTGCCAGCAGCTTACTAGGAAACACAGATACGCAGTATTTT.

The chain joins TRBV30 to TRBJ1-5, with D unclear. The germline V gene has CDR1 GTSNPN and CDR2 SVGIG (reference sequence). Trimming removed 3 bases from V and 0 bases from J, with 9 bases in between. The CDR3 extends over 14 amino acids. Written as DNA, the CDR3 is TGTGCCTGGAGCCCTCTTCTTAGCAATCAGCCCCAGCATTTT. Protein product: CAWSPLLSNQPQHF.

This rearrangement joins TRBV5-4 to TRBJ1-2; 8 bases map to TRBD1. This CDR3 contains 14 residues. Per the germline V gene, CDR1 is SGHNT and CDR2 is YYREEE (reference sequence). V lost 1 base and J lost 7; bases outside the gene matches: 6. This CDR3 reads CASSLRDRMGGYTF. CDR3 DNA sequence: TGTGCCAGCAGCTTGAGGGACAGGATGGGTGGCTACACCTTC.

The V and J genes are TRBV9 and TRBJ1-6, with TRBD1 as a possible D gene (6 bases). Germline V gene sequence: CDR1 SGDLS, CDR2 YYNGEE. Trimming cost V 5 bases and J 9 bases, with 18 bases left between them. The CDR3 covers 15 residues. CDR3 nucleotide sequence: TGTGCCAGCAGGAGGGGGGTTACTAGGGGTTCACCCCTCCACTTT. Translating gives CASRRGVTRGSPLHF.

The gene calls are TRBV7-9 and TRBJ2-2; 8 positions match TRBD2. From germline, CDR1 is SEHNR and CDR2 FQNEAQ (reference sequence). This CDR3 has 15 amino acids. The junction had 1 base not matched to a gene; V was cut back by 3 bases and J by 1 base. The CDR3 DNA reads TGTGCCAGCAGCTTTGCGGGGGGGAACACCGGGGAGCTGTTTTTT. Translating gives CASSFAGGNTGELFF. Full variable domain (rest looked up from reference TRBV7-9 and TRBJ2-2): DTGVSQNPRHKITKRGQNVTFRCDPISEHNRLYWYRQTLGQGPEFLTYFQNEAQLEKSRLLSDRFSAERPKGSFSTLEIQRTEQGDSAMYLCASSFAGGNTGELFFGEGSRLTVL.

The V and J genes are TRBV5-1 and TRBJ2-1, with D possibly matching TRBD1 (5 bases). The CDR3 contains 11 residues. The germline CDR1 and CDR2 sequences are SGHRS and YFSETQ. Trimming removed 5 bases from V and 6 bases from J, with 6 bases in between. CDR3 DNA: TGCGCCAGCAGACAGGTCAATGAGCAGTTCTTC. This gives the protein CASRQVNEQFF.

This clone was seen a single time. The V gene is TRBV21-1, the J gene TRBJ2-2; the table gives TRBD1 as D, unverified against the DNA. TRBV21-1 is tagged as a pseudogene. This CDR3 spans 17 amino acids. In DNA, the CDR3 is TGTGCCAGCAGTTTTGGACAGGGGGATCGAGACACCGGGGAGCTGTTTTTT. Its translation: CASSFGQGDRDTGELFF.

The chain employs TRBV4-1 and TRBJ2-1; D remains unclear. Looked up from germline, CDR1 is MGHRA and CDR2 is YSYEKL. The V and J ends lost 6 bases and 2 bases respectively, with 14 bases between them. The CDR3 is 15 amino acids. The CDR3 sequence is CASSPDPLAYNEQFF. The CDR3 coding sequence is TGCGCCAGCAGTCCGGACCCACTCGCCTACAATGAGCAGTTCTTC.

The chain links TRBV19 to TRBJ1-1; D gene unclear. The germline V gene has CDR1 LNHDA and CDR2 SQIVND (reference sequence). Trimming shortened V by 7 bases and J by 1 base, and 13 bases separated the two germline ends. The CDR3 consists of 14 residues. DNA for the CDR3: TGTGCCAGTATATCGGCACTTGGGAACACTGAAGCTTTCTTT. Its translation is CASISALGNTEAFF.

V is TRBV7-3 and J is TRBJ2-5; tentative D call: TRBD2 (6 bases). V was trimmed by 5 bases and J by 5 bases, leaving 12 bases between them. The germline CDR1 and CDR2 sequences are SGHTA and FQGTGA. This CDR3 spans 13 amino acids. The CDR3 sequence: CASSPSREETQYF. Here the CDR3 DNA reads TGTGCCAGCAGCCCTTCCCGGGAGGAGACCCAGTACTTC.

This rearrangement joins TRBV2 to TRBJ2-3, with D unresolved. The V gene lost 5 bases and the J gene lost 0 bases, with 9 bases spanning the gap. The germline gives CDR1 SNHLY, CDR2 FYNNEI. The CDR3 covers 14 residues. The chain's CDR3 is CASSTTSSTDTQYF. CDR3 coding DNA: TGTGCCAGCAGTACGACATCTAGCACAGATACGCAGTATTTT.

The chain employs TRBV7-6 and TRBJ1-1; D uncertain. V was pared by 1 base and J by 0 bases, with 3 bases between. Germline V gene data show CDR1 as SGHVS and CDR2 as FNYEAQ. This CDR3 has 13 amino acids. The CDR3 loop reads CASSLEMNTEAFF. The CDR3 coding sequence is TGTGCCAGCAGCTTAGAAATGAACACTGAAGCTTTCTTT.

In the case of this clone: The junction shows a germline mismatch at one end, possibly a read error. The V call is TRBV14, the J call TRBJ1-6, with a possible D match to TRBD1 (5 bases). The CDR3 totals 15 residues. Germline V gives CDR1 SGHDN, CDR2 FVKESK. In nucleotides, the CDR3 is TGTGCCAGCAGCCACCGGGACGGATCTAATTCACCCCCCCACTTT. Encoded protein: CASSHRDGSNSPPHF.

The chain joins TRBV18 to TRBJ1-1; 9 bases map to TRBD1. V trimming: 1 base; J trimming: 0 bases; junction bases outside the gene matches: 0. The CDR3 extends over 15 amino acids. Per the germline V gene, CDR1 is KGHSH and CDR2 is LQKENI. CDR3 nucleotide sequence: TGTGCCAGCTCACCACGGGACAGGGTGAACACTGAAGCTTTCTTT. Translating gives CASSPRDRVNTEAFF.

This chain links TRBV7-9 with TRBJ1-1; D is perhaps TRBD1 (5 bases). Between the trimmed V and J ends, which lost 5 bases and 6 bases, there was a span of 13 bases. CDR1 is SEHNR and CDR2 is FQNEAQ in the germline V gene (reference sequence). This CDR3 spans 13 amino acids. The CDR3 loop reads CASSLLLGAEAFF. The CDR3 DNA reads as TGTGCCAGCAGCCTCCTTTTGGGGGCTGAAGCTTTCTTT. Full variable domain (remainder filled in from reference TRBV7-9 and TRBJ1-1): DTGVSQNPRHKITKRGQNVTFRCDPISEHNRLYWYRQTLGQGPEFLTYFQNEAQLEKSRLLSDRFSAERPKGSFSTLEIQRTEQGDSAMYLCASSLLLGAEAFFGQGTRLTVV.

This chain uses TRBV10-1 with TRBJ2-1; TRBD2 aligns across 8 bases. With V trimmed by 3 bases and J by 13 bases, 11 bases remained unmatched. Germline V lookup: CDR1 WNHNN, CDR2 SYGVQD (reference sequence). The CDR3 is 14 amino acids. CDR3 sequence: CASSDGSAGGPQFF. The DNA of the CDR3 is TGCGCCAGCAGTGACGGAAGTGCGGGGGGCCCACAGTTCTTC.

This clone appeared once. The V call is TRBV10-1, the J call TRBJ2-1; perhaps D is TRBD1 or TRBD2 (5 bases each). The germline V and J ends were trimmed by 4 bases and 7 bases, with 14 bases remaining between them. CDR3 length: 14 residues. CDR1 and CDR2 from the germline V gene are WNHNN and SYGVQD (reference sequence). The DNA of the CDR3 is TGCGCCAGCAGTGGAGGGGCAGTATCGAATGAGCAGTTCTTC. It codes for CASSGGAVSNEQFF.

The rearrangement uses TRBV6-5 and TRBJ1-3, with 8 positions matching TRBD1. The CDR3 has 13 amino acids. CDR1 MNHEY and CDR2 SVGAGI come from the germline V gene. Trimming cost V 8 bases and J 6 bases; bases outside gene matches: 6. CDR3 in DNA: TGTGCCAGCCGGGACAGGCTAGTAAACACCATATATTTT. Amino acid sequence: CASRDRLVNTIYF.

The rearrangement links TRBV4-1 to TRBJ1-2; possible D gene TRBD1, 6 bases. The CDR3 contains 14 residues. Germline V gives CDR1 MGHRA, CDR2 YSYEKL. Trimming removed 1 base from V and 2 bases from J, with 8 bases in between. Here the CDR3 reads CASSQVGGNYGYTF. In DNA form, the CDR3 reads TGCGCCAGCAGCCAAGTAGGGGGGAACTATGGCTACACCTTC.

Only one count was recorded for this clone. The chain is built from TRBV7-3 and TRBJ2-7, with D perhaps matching TRBD2 (6 bases). Per germline, CDR1 SGHTA and CDR2 FQGTGA. The V end was cut by 1 base, the J end by 1 base, with 8 bases between. The CDR3 is made up of 14 amino acids. CDR3 DNA sequence: TGTGCCAGCAGCTTAATGGGGGGTTCCTACGAGCAGTACTTC. This gives the protein CASSLMGGSYEQYF. The variable domain in full, completed from reference TRBV7-3 and TRBJ2-7, reads GAGVSQTPSNKVTEKGKYVELRCDPISGHTALYWYRQSLGQGPEFLIYFQGTGAADDSGLPNDRFFAVRPEGSVSTLKIQRTERGDSAVYLCASSLMGGSYEQYFGPGTRLTVT.

CDR3: CASSPTGGELDTQYF. In DNA, the CDR3 is TGTGCCAGCAGCCCTACAGGGGGCGAGTTAGATACGCAGTATTTT. The J gene is TRBJ2-3, the V gene TRBV7-2; 9 nucleotides agree with TRBD1. This CDR3 comprises 15 residues. The junction had 8 bases not matched to a gene; V was cut back by 5 bases and J by 5 bases. The germline V gene encodes CDR1 SGHTA and CDR2 FQGNSA.

The chain links TRBV9 to TRBJ2-2; D gene ambiguous. The V gene's germline CDR1 is SGDLS and CDR2 YYNGEE. Trimming cost V 3 bases and J 2 bases, with 5 bases left between them. This CDR3 spans 13 amino acids. The CDR3 is CASSAENTGELFF. For the CDR3, the DNA is TGTGCCAGCAGCGCCGAAAACACCGGGGAGCTGTTTTTT.

V gene TRBV7-9 combines with J gene TRBJ1-2, with D possibly being TRBD1 (5 bases). The CDR3 contains 18 residues. Germline CDR1 is SEHNR and CDR2 is FQNEAQ (reference sequence). V was pared by 5 bases and J by 7 bases, with 29 bases between. The CDR3 nucleotides read TGTGCCAGCAGCAACGCCGCCTCGCCTTCCGGGCCAAGGGGTGGCTACACCTTC. Translated, it gives CASSNAASPSGPRGGYTF.

V and J are TRBV7-9 and TRBJ1-2, with TRBD1 matching 7 bases. Germline trimming cut 0 bases from V and 4 bases from J; bases unmatched to any gene: 5. CDR1 and CDR2 from the germline V gene are SEHNR and FQNEAQ (reference sequence). This CDR3 is 15 amino acids long. The CDR3 loop is CASSLAVGQIYGYTF. CDR3 DNA sequence: TGTGCCAGCAGCTTAGCGGTGGGACAGATCTATGGCTACACCTTC.